Listed below are T cell receptor beta chains from one sample, sequenced in a study of post-analysis software for immune sequencing data. TCRdb reprocessed the PCR reads via MiXCR and lists one record per CDR3 protein. The data contain some 690,000 distinct CDR3 sequences, 25% to 30% of them seen just once; the ten biggest clones take up about 0.5%. The source material was blood. These receptors originate from a girl aged 5 to 17 with multiple sclerosis. Both conserved end residues are part of each CDR3. A D gene is named only where the DNA matches it firmly. Clone size appears in some rows only: once, few, many, or a class for an expanded clone.

v_gene	d_gene	j_gene	abundance	CDR3nt	CDR3aa
TRBV6-1	NA	TRBJ1-5	NA	TGTGCCAGCAGTGAAAGCCAGCCCCAGCATTTT	CASSESQPQHF
TRBV12-3/TRBV12-4	TRBD2	TRBJ2-5	NA	TGTGCCAGCAGTCCCCCAGCGGGAGAAGCTGGGACCCAGTACTTC	CASSPPAGEAGTQYF
TRBV20-1	TRBD2	TRBJ2-3	NA	TGCAGTGCTAGACCTACTCCTCGGACTAGCGGGAGCGTTATCCCTAACCCAGATACGCAGTATTTT	CSARPTPRTSGSVIPNPDTQYF
TRBV27	TRBD2	TRBJ2-1	NA	TGTGCCAGCAGTGATCTGGCGGGGGTATCCTACAATGAGCAGTTCTTC	CASSDLAGVSYNEQFF
TRBV7-9	NA	TRBJ2-3	few	TGTGCCAGCAGCTTAGGCCCTAGGGGCCCAGATACGCAGTATTTT	CASSLGPRGPDTQYF
TRBV24-1	TRBD1	TRBJ2-6	NA	TGTGCCACCAGTGACCCGGACAGGCTCTCTGGGGCCAACGTCCTGACTTTC	CATSDPDRLSGANVLTF
TRBV29-1	NA	TRBJ2-7	few	TGCAGCGTCAGCAAGGGGGGTGGGCAAACCTACGAGCAGTACTTC	CSVSKGGGQTYEQYF
TRBV5-1	NA	TRBJ2-7	NA	TGCGCCAGCAGCTTAACTATGGGCTACGAGCAGTACTTC	CASSLTMGYEQYF
TRBV28	NA	TRBJ2-1	NA	TGTGCCAGCAGTTTTCGACTAGAGTACAATGAGCAGTTCTTC	CASSFRLEYNEQFF
TRBV20-1	TRBD1	TRBJ1-4	NA	TGCAGTGCTAGCACTGACCGGGACAGGGGAACAACTAATGAAAAACTGTTTTTT	CSASTDRDRGTTNEKLFF
TRBV18	NA	TRBJ2-3	NA	TGTGCCAGCTCACCCCCTGGGGGAGTCAGCACAGATACGCAGTATTTT	CASSPPGGVSTDTQYF
TRBV12-5	NA	TRBJ2-1	NA	TGTGCTAGTGGTTTAGGCAAGGGGGGGTCCTACAATGAGCAGTTCTTC	CASGLGKGGSYNEQFF
TRBV4-2	TRBD2	TRBJ2-3	few	TGTGCCAGCAGCCAAGAAGCGCTAGCGGGGGACACAGATACGCAGTATTTT	CASSQEALAGDTDTQYF
TRBV29-1	NA	TRBJ1-1	NA	TGCAGCGTTGTACAGTCGAACGCTGAAGCTTTCTTT	CSVVQSNAEAFF
TRBV7-9	TRBD1	TRBJ1-5	few	TGTGCCAGCAGCGCCGGGACAGGGTTTTCCCAGCATTTT	CASSAGTGFSQHF
TRBV12-3/TRBV12-4	NA	TRBJ2-3	NA	TGTGCCAGCAGTTTGAAGCCAGATACGCAGTATTTT	CASSLKPDTQYF
TRBV12-3/TRBV12-4	NA	TRBJ2-5	NA	TGTGCCAGCATGAGGGACAAAGAGACCCAGTACTTC	CASMRDKETQYF
TRBV5-1	TRBD2	TRBJ2-1	NA	TGCGCCAGCAACTCGGGACTAGCGGGAGTAAACGAGCAGTTCTTC	CASNSGLAGVNEQFF
TRBV7-2	NA	TRBJ2-7	few	TGTGCCAGCAGCGAGTGGGGCGGCGAGCAGTACTTC	CASSEWGGEQYF
TRBV7-2	TRBD2	TRBJ2-7	few	TGTGCCAGCAGCCGAGCGGGGTCGGGCTCCTACGAGCAGTACTTC	CASSRAGSGSYEQYF
TRBV3-1	NA	TRBJ2-3	NA	TGTGCCAGCAGTCAAATAGGTGCTCTCACAGATACGCAGTATTTT	CASSQIGALTDTQYF
TRBV7-2	NA	TRBJ2-7	NA	TGTGCCAGCAGCTTAGGGGTCGGGATAGGGTCCGAGCAGTACTTC	CASSLGVGIGSEQYF
TRBV6-6	TRBD1	TRBJ1-5	few	TGTGCCAGCAGTTACCAAGGAGGGGGCGACCAGCCCCAGCATTTT	CASSYQGGGDQPQHF
TRBV10-3	TRBD2	TRBJ2-7	few	TGTGCCATCAGTGAGTCCGGCCTAGCGGGTACCTACGAGCAGTACTTC	CAISESGLAGTYEQYF
TRBV4-1	TRBD2	TRBJ2-3	few	TGCGCCAGCAGCCCCTCTAGCGGCAGCACAGATACGCAGTATTTT	CASSPSSGSTDTQYF
TRBV2	NA	TRBJ2-4	NA	TGTGCCACCGTAGCCAAAAACATTCAGTACTTC	CATVAKNIQYF
TRBV28	NA	TRBJ1-2	few	TGTGCCACCTTACAGGTGGGCACCCCTAACTATGGCTACACCTTC	CATLQVGTPNYGYTF
TRBV2	NA	TRBJ1-1	once	TGTGCCAGCAGTGAAATTTTGGTAGAGACTGAAGCTTTCTTT	CASSEILVETEAFF
TRBV6-6	NA	TRBJ2-5	NA	TGTGCCAGCGAAACAGGCAGAGGACAGCCGATGGAGACCCAGTACTTC	CASETGRGQPMETQYF
TRBV27	TRBD1	TRBJ1-2	NA	TGTGCCAGCAGTTCCAGGGGGGTTGATGGCTACACCTTC	CASSSRGVDGYTF
TRBV20-1	TRBD2	TRBJ2-1	NA	TGCAGTGCTGTCGGGGCTAGCGGGAGCTCCTACAATGAGCAGTTCTTC	CSAVGASGSSYNEQFF
TRBV3-1	TRBD2	TRBJ2-1	NA	TGTGCCAGCAGCCCCCAGACTAGCGGGAGGACCAATGAGCAGTTCTTC	CASSPQTSGRTNEQFF
TRBV7-2	TRBD1	TRBJ1-5	NA	TGTGCCAGCACCCCAGGGGGGAAGGGCAATCAGCCCCAGCATTTT	CASTPGGKGNQPQHF
TRBV20-1	TRBD1	TRBJ2-7	NA	TGCAGTGCTCGCGGGACAGGGGGCAAAGAGCAGTACTTC	CSARGTGGKEQYF
TRBV11-2	TRBD2	TRBJ2-7	NA	TGTGCCAGCAGCTTAGTATCCCCACTAGCGGGCTCCTACGAGCAGTACTTC	CASSLVSPLAGSYEQYF
TRBV10-3	TRBD2	TRBJ2-4	NA	TGTGCCATCAGTGAGCCTAGCGGGTCGGGCAAAAACATTCACTACTTC	CAISEPSGSGKNIHYF
TRBV27	NA	TRBJ2-5	NA	TGTGCCAGCAGCCCCCGGTGGCTATCGGGGGATTTGGAGACCCAGTACTTC	CASSPRWLSGDLETQYF
TRBV9	NA	TRBJ2-5	few	TGTGCCAGCAGCCCCGAGGGGGGGTACCAAGAGACCCAGTACTTC	CASSPEGGYQETQYF
TRBV7-2	NA	TRBJ2-5	NA	TGTGCCAGCAGCTTACGCCGGGTGGGGGAGACCCAGTACTTC	CASSLRRVGETQYF
TRBV28	NA	TRBJ1-4	few	TGTGCCAGCAGTCTAGGGGGGCGCGGTGAAAAACTGTTTTTT	CASSLGGRGEKLFF
TRBV20-1	TRBD2	TRBJ2-7	few	TGCAGTGCCAATAACCCGACTAGCGGGAACGAGCAGTACTTC	CSANNPTSGNEQYF
TRBV6-4	NA	TRBJ2-2	NA	TGTGCCAGCAGTGAATACGAGCACTTCACCGGGGAGCTGTTTTTT	CASSEYEHFTGELFF
TRBV20-1	NA	TRBJ2-5	few	TGCAGTGCTAGAATCGAGTACTTAGAGACCCAGTACTTC	CSARIEYLETQYF
TRBV7-2	NA	TRBJ2-6	few	TGTGCCAGCAGCTTTTGGGCTTATGGGGCCAACGTCCTGACTTTC	CASSFWAYGANVLTF
TRBV5-1	NA	TRBJ1-5	once	TGCGCCAGCAGCCCGTTACCGGGGAGGTCGGGTCAGCCCCAGCATTTT	CASSPLPGRSGQPQHF
TRBV6-5	NA	TRBJ2-3	NA	TGTGCCAGCAGTTACTCGTTCGATGGTCAGACTCCTCACGATACGCAGTATTTT	CASSYSFDGQTPHDTQYF
TRBV7-2	NA	TRBJ2-1	NA	TGTGCCAGCAGCGCTGTCCTCAGCAATGAGCAGTTCTTC	CASSAVLSNEQFF
TRBV6-6	NA	TRBJ2-7	NA	TGTGCCAGCAGTTACGCCCCGGGAAACGAGCAGTACTTC	CASSYAPGNEQYF
TRBV25-1	TRBD1	TRBJ1-2	few	TGTGCCAGCAGTGGAGGACAGGGTCGGGATGGCTACACCTTC	CASSGGQGRDGYTF
TRBV27	NA	TRBJ1-1	few	TGTGCCAGCAGTCCCCTGGGGGAGGTTTGGAACACTGAAGCTTTCTTT	CASSPLGEVWNTEAFF
TRBV7-2	NA	TRBJ2-7	NA	TGTGCCAGCAGCGCCAAGTGGAGCATCTCTGCCGAGCAGTACTTC	CASSAKWSISAEQYF
TRBV29-1	NA	TRBJ1-5	NA	TGCAGCATTGAAGACGACAATCAGCCCCAGCATTTT	CSIEDDNQPQHF
TRBV6-5	NA	TRBJ1-5	NA	TGTGCCAGCAGACACCGGGCGGTTGGCAGTCAGCCCCAGCATTTT	CASRHRAVGSQPQHF